This entry lists 32 T cell receptor beta chains sequenced from one sample in a study of blood T cell repertoires in COVID-19. Using immunoSEQ multiplex PCR, the repertoire was profiled, and TCRdb retains in-frame clones only, with some absent. The sample records 320,000 or so clones, about 90% being singletons. The sample comprised PBMCs or T cells enriched from blood (not recorded which). The origin of the receptors is a woman under 40 who had recovered from COVID-19.

This CDR3 reads CASSESRDTLSWPQPQHF. Written as DNA, the CDR3 is TGCGCCAGCAGCGAATCCCGGGACACATTATCATGGCCTCAGCCCCAGCATTTT. The rearrangement uses TRBV10-2 and TRBJ1-5, with a weak D call TRBD1 (6 bases). Germline V lookup: CDR1 WSHSY, CDR2 SAAADI. This CDR3 contains 18 residues. The V gene lost 6 bases and the J gene lost 6 bases, with 27 bases spanning the gap.

The chain recombines TRBV9 with TRBJ1-1; D call uncertain. V was cut by 4 bases and J by 2 bases, with 12 bases left in between. Germline assignment: CDR1 SGDLS and CDR2 YYNGEE. This CDR3 contains 14 residues. This CDR3 reads CASSLRAANTEAFF. The CDR3 bases are TGTGCCAGCAGCCTGAGGGCGGCTAACACTGAAGCTTTCTTT.

This chain's CDR3 is CSVTGGGGQPQHF. In nucleotides, the CDR3 is TGCAGCGTCACGGGGGGCGGTGGTCAGCCCCAGCATTTT. V usage is TRBV29-1 and J usage is TRBJ1-5; possibly TRBD1 for D (6 bases). The germline CDR1 and CDR2 sequences are SQVTM and ANQGSEA. The CDR3 length is 13 residues. V lost 6 bases, J lost 6 bases, and 15 bases lay in between.

The V and J genes are TRBV2 and TRBJ1-2, with D perhaps matching TRBD1 (6 bases). This CDR3 contains 13 residues. Germline V gene sequence: CDR1 SNHLY, CDR2 FYNNEI. V lost 4 bases to trimming and J lost 6 bases, with 12 bases between them. The CDR3 nucleotides read TGTGCCAGCAGTGCTGACGGGGGGCATGGCTACACCTTC. Its protein product is CASSADGGHGYTF.

Worth noting for this clone: This sample also contains other DNA sequences that code for the same CDR3. The chain carries TRBV19 and TRBJ2-7, with a possible D match to TRBD2 (6 bases). The CDR3 runs 14 residues. Germline CDR1 LNHDA, CDR2 SQIVND (reference sequence). Trimming pared 4 bases from V and 0 bases from J, leaving 10 bases between. The CDR3 reads CASSRRGSSYEQYF. As DNA, the CDR3 is TGTGCCAGTAGTAGGCGGGGCAGCTCCTACGAGCAGTACTTC. Based on the CDR3 plus reference TRBV19 and TRBJ2-7, the full variable domain is DGGITQSPKYLFRKEGQNVTLSCEQNLNHDAMYWYRQDPGQGLRLIYYSQIVNDFQKGDIAEGYSVSREKKESFPLTVTSAQKNPTAFYLCASSRRGSSYEQYFGPGTRLTVT.

The J gene is TRBJ2-2, the V gene TRBV7-7; TRBD1 might be the D (5 bases). Germline CDR1 and CDR2: SSHAT and FNYEAQ (reference sequence). The CDR3 sequence is 15 residues long. V shed 5 bases and J shed 3 bases, with 13 bases lying between them. As DNA, the CDR3 is TGTGCCAGCAGCCTGGGGCAGGGTTACACCGGGGAGCTGTTTTTT. Protein product: CASSLGQGYTGELFF.

This chain connects TRBV3-1 (or the pseudogene TRBV3-2) to TRBJ2-1; 7 bases fit TRBD2. The CDR3 length is 16 residues. Germline loops: CDR1 LGHDT, CDR2 YNNKEL (reference sequence). Germline trimming cut 0 bases from V and 7 bases from J; bases unmatched to any gene: 9. The CDR3 is CASSQEGAAGLNEQFF. CDR3 DNA sequence: TGTGCCAGCAGCCAAGAGGGTGCAGCGGGGTTGAATGAGCAGTTCTTC.

The chain links TRBV9 to TRBJ2-2; TRBD2 matches at 8 bases. Germline assignment: CDR1 SGDLS and CDR2 YYNGEE. V lost 0 bases and J lost 8; bases outside the gene matches: 6. The CDR3 covers 15 residues. The CDR3 DNA reads as TGTGCCAGCAGCGTAGGGACTAGCTGGAGTGGGGAGCTGTTTTTT. Translated, it gives CASSVGTSWSGELFF.

The CDR3 is CASSPLRDSAHEQYF. CDR3 nucleotide sequence: TGTGCCAGCAGCCCCCTCCGGGACTCGGCCCACGAGCAGTACTTC. The V and J genes are TRBV4-2 and TRBJ2-7, with D perhaps matching TRBD2 (6 bases). Germline CDR1 reads LGHNA; CDR2 reads YNFKEQ. The CDR3 has 15 residues. V dropped 4 bases and J dropped 5 bases, with 18 bases sitting between them.

The chain joins TRBV30 to TRBJ1-5; D might be TRBD1 (5 bases). Germline lookup yields CDR1 GTSNPN and CDR2 SVGIG (reference sequence). The CDR3 is made up of 15 amino acids. Trimming took off 0 bases at V and 5 bases at J, with 14 bases between the two ends. In DNA form, the CDR3 reads TGTGCCTGGAGTGTCAAGGGGCTTTCTGATCAGCCCCAGCATTTT. It encodes CAWSVKGLSDQPQHF.

V is TRBV6-1 and J is TRBJ1-5, with D uncertain. The V gene lost 3 bases and the J gene lost 2 bases, with 14 bases spanning the gap. The CDR3 covers 16 residues. CDR1 and CDR2 (germline): MNHNS, SASEGT. In DNA form, the CDR3 reads TGTGCCAGCAGTGATCGACGCCCTAGTCGCAATCAGCCCCAGCATTTT. Amino acids: CASSDRRPSRNQPQHF.

V gene TRBV12-3 or TRBV12-4 combines with J gene TRBJ2-1; 7 nucleotides agree with TRBD1. Trimming cost V 10 bases and J 3 bases; bases outside gene matches: 3. The CDR3 is made up of 12 amino acids. The chain's CDR3 is CATRDSYNEQFF. The CDR3 DNA is TGTGCCACCCGGGACAGCTACAATGAGCAGTTCTTC.

This clone came up a few times. In the same sample, other DNA sequences code for this CDR3. V and J are TRBV27 and TRBJ1-5, with TRBD1 matching over 11 bases. Trimming took 5 bases from V and 5 from J; bases not matched to a gene: 5. The CDR3 contains 15 residues. Germline CDR1 MNHEY, CDR2 SMNVEV (reference sequence). Here the CDR3 DNA reads TGTGCCAGCAGTCCGGACAGGGGGCGAGATCAGCCCCAGCATTTT. It is translated as CASSPDRGRDQPQHF.

The chain recombines TRBV2 with TRBJ1-4, with TRBD1 matching over 10 bases. Per germline, CDR1 SNHLY and CDR2 FYNNEI. The CDR3 consists of 15 residues. Trimming at V came to 3 bases and at J to 7 bases, leaving 5 bases not matched to a gene. The CDR3 DNA is TGTGCCAGCAGTGATAACGACAGGGGGCCTGAAAAACTGTTTTTT. This gives the protein CASSDNDRGPEKLFF.

The V and J genes are TRBV10-1 and TRBJ2-3; 10 bases are shared with TRBD2. Germline CDR1 is WNHNN and CDR2 is SYGVQD (reference sequence). V dropped 3 bases and J dropped 5; count of bases not matched to a gene: 8. The CDR3 runs 16 residues. The chain's CDR3 is CASSDPSGGAIDTQYF. The CDR3 DNA follows: TGCGCCAGCAGTGACCCGAGCGGGGGGGCGATAGATACGCAGTATTTT.

The rearrangement links TRBV7-2 to TRBJ2-3; TRBD2 matches 8 bases. After removal of 3 bases from V and 2 bases from J, the junction contained 4 bases not matched to a gene. The CDR3 spans 15 residues. Germline CDR1 SGHTA, CDR2 FQGNSA. CDR3 sequence (DNA): TGTGCCAGCAGCTTCCCAGCGGGGGCCACAGATACGCAGTATTTT. This sequence encodes CASSFPAGATDTQYF.

This clone was observed once. The rearrangement links TRBV7-8 to TRBJ1-4; no definite D call. CDR1 and CDR2 from the germline V gene are SGHVS and FQNEAQ. The CDR3 is 17 residues long. V was shortened by 1 base and J by 0 bases, with 12 bases between the two germline ends. The CDR3 here is CASSLGSTVATNEKLFF. The CDR3 nucleotides are TGTGCCAGCAGCTTAGGGTCCACAGTTGCAACTAATGAAAAACTGTTTTTT.

The J gene is TRBJ2-3, the V gene TRBV10-3, with 9 nucleotides matching TRBD1. Germline V gives CDR1 ENHRY, CDR2 SYGVKD. After removal of 7 bases from V and 5 bases from J, the junction contained 7 bases not matched to a gene. The length of the CDR3 is 14 residues. CDR3 region: CAINKGQGEDTQYF. The CDR3 DNA is TGTGCCATCAATAAGGGACAGGGAGAAGATACGCAGTATTTT.

This clone was observed a few times. V usage is TRBV10-3 and J usage is TRBJ1-6; TRBD1 matches at 7 bases. Unmatched junction bases numbered 7, after V lost 6 bases and J lost 5 bases. The CDR3 runs 15 residues. CDR1 and CDR2 (germline): ENHRY, SYGVKD. The CDR3 sequence: CAIRRAGQDNSPLHF. CDR3 DNA: TGTGCCATCAGGAGGGCCGGACAGGATAATTCACCCCTCCACTTT.

V and J are TRBV7-2 and TRBJ2-5, with 8 bases aligning to TRBD1. The length of the CDR3 is 14 residues. V trimming: 5 bases; J trimming: 5 bases; junction bases outside the gene matches: 7. The germline V gene has CDR1 SGHTA and CDR2 FQGNSA. CDR3 sequence: CASSPDRVGETQYF. The DNA for the CDR3 is TGTGCCAGCAGCCCGGACAGGGTCGGGGAGACCCAGTACTTC.

This chain links TRBV7-9 with TRBJ1-2; D ambiguous. Germline assignment: CDR1 SEHNR and CDR2 FQNEAQ (reference sequence). Trimming stripped 1 base from V and 0 bases from J, with 12 bases between. The CDR3 runs to 16 residues. The CDR3 loop is CASSLESLGPNYGYTF. The CDR3 nucleotides are TGTGCCAGCAGCTTAGAGAGCTTGGGCCCTAACTATGGCTACACCTTC.

This clone was detected once. This chain joins TRBV29-1 and TRBJ2-7, with 9 bases identical to TRBD1. The V and J ends lost 7 bases and 5 bases, in that order; junction bases with no gene match: 6. CDR3 length: 12 residues. Germline CDR1 is SQVTM and CDR2 is ANQGSEA. CDR3 sequence reads: CSGGTGSNEQYF. The CDR3 bases are TGCAGCGGTGGGACAGGGTCGAACGAGCAGTACTTC.

The chain employs TRBV4-1 and TRBJ2-1, with 7 bases that match TRBD2. J was trimmed by 2 bases and V by 8 bases; bases with no gene match: 9. This CDR3 region has 15 residues. Germline V lookup: CDR1 MGHRA, CDR2 YSYEKL. CDR3 sequence reads: CASRGRGVAYNEQFF. The CDR3 region has the DNA TGCGCCAGCCGAGGACGGGGGGTGGCCTACAATGAGCAGTTCTTC.

The chain employs TRBV27 and TRBJ2-1, with TRBD2 as a possible D gene (6 bases). The CDR3 has 13 amino acids. Trimming shortened V by 2 bases and J by 8 bases, and 10 bases separated the two germline ends. CDR1 is MNHEY, CDR2 SMNVEV, per germline (reference sequence). As DNA, the CDR3 is TGTGCCAGCAGTTTAACTAGCAGCTATGAGCAGTTCTTC. It encodes CASSLTSSYEQFF.

The genes are TRBV3-1 (or the pseudogene TRBV3-2) and TRBJ1-4, with TRBD1 matching over 7 bases. This CDR3 contains 13 residues. The germline CDR1 and CDR2 sequences are LGHDT and YNNKEL (reference sequence). V shed 2 bases, J shed 8 bases, and the junction held 2 bases outside the gene matches. The DNA of the CDR3 is TGTGCCAGCAGCCAAACCAGGGGGGAAAAACTGTTTTTT. Its translation: CASSQTRGEKLFF.

This clone showed up just once. The chain couples TRBV27 to TRBJ1-6, with D possibly TRBD1 on 6 matching bases. CDR1 and CDR2 (germline): MNHEY, SMNVEV (reference sequence). V lost 6 bases, J lost 4 bases, and 19 bases lay in between. This CDR3 spans 17 amino acids. CDR3 DNA sequence: TGTGCCAGCAGCCGACAGGTCCGGGGGGATTATAATTCACCCCTCCACTTT. Its protein is CASSRQVRGDYNSPLHF.

This rearrangement joins TRBV28 to TRBJ2-6; D remains unclear. Between the trimmed V and J ends, which lost 4 bases and 0 bases, there was a span of 4 bases. The CDR3 runs to 14 residues. Germline loops: CDR1 MDHEN, CDR2 SYDVKM. The CDR3 region has the DNA TGTGCCAGCAGTTCACTCTCTGGGGCCAACGTCCTGACTTTC. This codes for CASSSLSGANVLTF.

As for this clone: One end of the junction does not line up with germline, which may come from a read error. The chain carries TRBV2 and TRBJ1-5; D is undetermined. CDR1 and CDR2 (germline): SNHLY, FYNNEI. The length of the CDR3 is 15 residues. The CDR3 DNA sequence: TGTGCCAGCAGAGAAGCCCCGGAGAGCAATCAGCCCCAGCATTTT. Amino acid sequence: CASREAPESNQPQHF.

The rearrangement joins TRBV2 to TRBJ1-5, with TRBD1 identical over 12 bases. The CDR3 runs to 15 residues. V shed 6 bases and J 5 bases; nucleotides not matched to a gene: 5. The germline CDR1 and CDR2 sequences are SNHLY and FYNNEI. CDR3 protein: CASRGDRGLDQPQHF. CDR3 nucleotide sequence: TGTGCCAGCAGAGGGGACAGGGGGCTGGATCAGCCCCAGCATTTT.

The V and J genes are TRBV3-1 (or the pseudogene TRBV3-2) and TRBJ2-3, with 8 bases fitting TRBD1. With V trimmed by 4 bases and J by 2 bases, 11 bases remained unmatched. Looked up from germline, CDR1 is LGHDT and CDR2 is YNNKEL (reference sequence). The CDR3 runs 17 residues. The CDR3 DNA reads TGTGCCAGCAGCCGCGCTTACCGGGACAGGAACACAGATACGCAGTATTTT. Its protein product is CASSRAYRDRNTDTQYF.

The chain employs TRBV3-1 (or the pseudogene TRBV3-2) and TRBJ1-3, with D uncertain. CDR3 length: 15 residues. V was shortened by 4 bases and J by 0 bases, with 10 bases between the two germline ends. Germline loops: CDR1 LGHDT, CDR2 YNNKEL (reference sequence). CDR3 residues: CASSRGYDSGNTIYF. CDR3 DNA sequence: TGTGCCAGCAGCCGAGGGTACGACTCTGGAAACACCATATATTTT.

This clone was found once. The chain joins TRBV20-1 to TRBJ1-2; 7 bases line up with TRBD1. This CDR3 contains 11 residues. The V gene end was trimmed by 6 bases and the J gene end by 13 bases; junction bases not matched to a gene: 11. Germline V gene data show CDR1 as DFQATT and CDR2 as SNEGSKA (reference sequence). The DNA of the CDR3 is TGCAGTGCCTCCCTGAGTCAGGGGGGCACCTTC. Residues: CSASLSQGGTF.